The 28 T cell receptor beta chains below come from one sample, sequenced in a study of metastatic and nonmetastatic thyroid tumors. TCRdb re-clonotyped the PCR reads via MiXCR. This sample yields 30,000 or so clones, of which 25% to 30% are seen a single time; 7.8% belongs to the top ten. Patients underwent thyroid surgery, and none had received any treatment before it. Input material: blood. The receptors shown here come from a female donor with papillary thyroid cancer or a benign thyroid nodule (not recorded which). Some clones in this sample may be carry-over from other donors' samples.

The V gene is TRBV10-3, the J gene TRBJ2-7, with D perhaps given as TRBD1 or TRBD2 (6 bases each). The V and J ends lost 8 bases and 3 bases respectively, with 8 bases between them. The CDR3 is 11 amino acids. In germline, CDR1 is ENHRY, CDR2 SYGVKD. DNA for the CDR3: TGTGCCATCGGAGGGGGCTACGAGCAGTACTTC. It encodes CAIGGGYEQYF.

This clone has a handful of counts. The chain joins TRBV6-1 to TRBJ1-5, with D uncertain. Germline CDR1 MNHNS, CDR2 SASEGT. Trimming removed 0 bases from V and 0 bases from J, with 9 bases in between. The CDR3 has 16 amino acids. CDR3 protein: CASSEAYGPSNQPQHF. Here the CDR3 DNA reads TGTGCCAGCAGTGAAGCTTATGGGCCTAGCAATCAGCCCCAGCATTTT.

This clone was seen many times. The chain couples TRBV20-1 to TRBJ1-6, with 9 bases aligning to TRBD1. Germline V CDR1 and CDR2: DFQATT, SNEGSKA (reference sequence). V was pared by 3 bases and J by 10 bases, with 10 bases of the junction left unmatched. The CDR3 consists of 15 residues. The DNA of the CDR3 is TGCAGTGCTAGTCAACAGGGGGCGCGTAGCTCACCCCTCCACTTT. Residues: CSASQQGARSSPLHF.

Concerning this clone: At one of its ends the junction is not consistent with the germline gene, which may arise from a read error. The chain joins TRBV19 to TRBJ1-2; tentatively, D is TRBD1 (5 bases). CDR1 and CDR2 from the germline V gene are LNHDA and SQIVND (reference sequence). The CDR3 spans 14 residues. CDR3 sequence (DNA): TGTGCCAGTAGTAGGTCGCAGGGCCGTTATGGCAACACCTTC. Protein product: CASSRSQGRYGNTF.

The genes are TRBV12-3 or TRBV12-4 and TRBJ2-7; 13 bases align to TRBD2. V was pared by 6 bases and J by 0 bases, with 2 bases of the junction left unmatched. This CDR3 comprises 15 residues. The CDR3 coding sequence is TGTGCCAGCAGGACTAGCGGGGGGAGCTCCTACGAGCAGTACTTC. This translates into CASRTSGGSSYEQYF.

To note about this clone: The junction does not match germline at one end; this may be a read error. V is TRBV4-1 and J is TRBJ2-7, with 7 positions matching TRBD2. Germline V lookup: CDR1 MGHRA, CDR2 YSYEKL. The CDR3 runs 17 residues. CDR3 coding DNA: TGCGCCAGCAGCCAAGACGGGGCTGGGACTAATCCCTACGAGAAGTACTTC. This sequence encodes CASSQDGAGTNPYEKYF.

In this sample, this clone turned up a few times. V gene TRBV6-1 combines with J gene TRBJ2-7; 11 positions match TRBD2. The germline CDR1 and CDR2 sequences are MNHNS and SASEGT. The CDR3 is 14 amino acids. With 7 bases clipped from V and 10 bases from J, the junction kept 12 bases outside the gene matches. As DNA, the CDR3 is TGTGCCAGCACCACGGGGACTAGCGGCTACTATCAGTACTTC. This encodes CASTTGTSGYYQYF.

This clone appeared many times. The V gene is TRBV9, the J gene TRBJ1-2; weak D call: TRBD1 (6 bases). The CDR3 spans 14 residues. Germline V gene sequence: CDR1 SGDLS, CDR2 YYNGEE. Trimming took off 2 bases at V and 9 bases at J, with 17 bases between the two ends. The CDR3: CASSVLGQGTSYTF. CDR3 coding DNA: TGTGCCAGCAGCGTCCTAGGGCAGGGGACGAGCTACACCTTC. Together with reference TRBV9 and TRBJ1-2, the CDR3 gives the full variable domain: DSGVTQTPKHLITATGQRVTLRCSPRSGDLSVYWYQQSLDQGLQFLIQYYNGEERAKGNILERFSAQQFPDLHSELNLSSLELGDSALYFCASSVLGQGTSYTFGSGTRLTVV.

At least ten counts were recorded for this clone. The CDR3 here is CASSHPGRGSYEQYF. Written as DNA, the CDR3 is TGTGCCAGCAGCCACCCAGGGCGGGGATCCTACGAGCAGTACTTC. The chain is built from TRBV3-1 and TRBJ2-7, with D possibly matching TRBD2 (6 bases). Germline V gives CDR1 LGHDT, CDR2 YNNKEL (reference sequence). The CDR3 has 15 amino acids. With 3 bases removed from V and 1 base from J, the gap between germline ends came to 13 bases.

Turning to this clone: At one end, the junction sequence differs from germline, possibly due to a read error. V usage is TRBV6-1 and J usage is TRBJ2-7; TRBD1 is a possible D gene (8 bases). The germline V gene encodes CDR1 MNHNS and CDR2 SASEGT. CDR3 length equals 15 residues. As DNA, the CDR3 is TGTGCCATCAGTAGAGCGGGACAGGTATCGTACGAGCAGTACTTC. It specifies CAISRAGQVSYEQYF.

Here the CDR3 reads CASVTGSNDEQYF. For the CDR3, the DNA is TGTGCCAGCGTCACGGGCAGTAACGACGAGCAGTACTTC. The chain recombines TRBV9 with TRBJ2-7; D is ambiguous. The CDR3 length is 13 residues. Trimming cost V 7 bases and J 5 bases, with 16 bases left between them. Germline-derived CDR1 and CDR2 are SGDLS and YYNGEE.

This clone was counted between two and nine times. The chain is built from TRBV7-3 and TRBJ2-1, with TRBD1 matching 7 bases. Germline V gives CDR1 SGHTA, CDR2 FQGTGA. This CDR3 spans 14 amino acids. Trimming took 2 bases from V and 5 from J; bases not matched to a gene: 3. This CDR3 reads CASSLGTADNEQFF. The CDR3 nucleotides are TGTGCCAGCAGCTTAGGGACAGCCGACAATGAGCAGTTCTTC.

This clone was recorded many times. This CDR3 is also generated by other DNA sequences in the sample. The chain couples TRBV7-2 to TRBJ1-4; D remains unclear. The CDR3 consists of 12 residues. Trimming shortened V by 2 bases and J by 7 bases, and 5 bases separated the two germline ends. Per the germline V gene, CDR1 is SGHTA and CDR2 is FQGNSA. Here the CDR3 DNA reads TGTGCCAGCAGCTTAATGGCTGAAAAACTGTTTTTT. Translating it yields CASSLMAEKLFF.

This clone is labeled as medium-sized. CDR3 residues: CASRLGWFSYEQYF. The CDR3 nucleotides are TGTGCCAGTCGCCTCGGGTGGTTCTCCTACGAGCAGTACTTC. J is TRBJ2-7 and V is TRBV6-1; D is ambiguous. Trimming pared 9 bases from V and 0 bases from J, leaving 15 bases between. CDR1 is MNHNS and CDR2 is SASEGT in the germline V gene. The CDR3 consists of 14 residues.

This chain uses TRBV4-1 with TRBJ2-5; TRBD1 agrees at 8 bases. The CDR3 runs to 16 residues. Germline-derived CDR1 and CDR2 are MGHRA and YSYEKL. The junction had 16 bases not matched to a gene; V was cut back by 4 bases and J by 9 bases. This chain's CDR3 is CASSRYPGQEDGAQYF. CDR3 DNA: TGCGCCAGCAGCCGATATCCGGGACAGGAAGATGGGGCCCAGTACTTC.

This clone was recorded at least ten times. J is TRBJ2-5 and V is TRBV27; a possible D gene is TRBD2 (6 bases). The length of the CDR3 is 13 residues. Germline V CDR1 and CDR2: MNHEY, SMNVEV (reference sequence). Trimming shortened V by 4 bases and J by 4 bases, and 10 bases separated the two germline ends. The DNA for the CDR3 is TGTGCCAGCAGTTCTTCCGGGGGAGAGACCCAGTACTTC. It codes for CASSSSGGETQYF.

V and J are TRBV7-9 and TRBJ1-6, with D uncertain. The ends were cut back, 1 base at V and 11 bases at J, with 6 bases in the middle. The CDR3 extends over 12 amino acids. Germline values: CDR1 SEHNR, CDR2 FQNEAQ (reference sequence). CDR3 bases: TGTGCCAGCAGCTTAGGTCTCGCACCCCTCCACTTT. It translates to CASSLGLAPLHF.

This clone was recorded a few times. The V and J genes are TRBV28 and TRBJ2-7, with 7 bases aligning to TRBD2. Trimming cost V 7 bases and J 2 bases; bases outside gene matches: 11. Germline V gene data show CDR1 as MDHEN and CDR2 as SYDVKM. The CDR3 has 15 residues. CDR3 in DNA: TGTGCCAGCACCCTGGGGCTGGCGGGAGCCTACGAGCAGTACTTC. Residues: CASTLGLAGAYEQYF.

Within the sample, this clone is medium-sized. The J gene is TRBJ2-7, the V gene TRBV28; tentative D call: TRBD1 (6 bases). This CDR3 has 13 residues. The germline V and J ends were trimmed by 10 bases and 2 bases, with 15 bases remaining between them. Germline V gives CDR1 MDHEN, CDR2 SYDVKM. The CDR3 DNA sequence: TGTGCCACGAATAGGGGGATCCCCTACGAGCAGTACTTC. Translation gives CATNRGIPYEQYF. Complete variable domain (other parts from reference TRBV28 and TRBJ2-7): DVKVTQSSRYLVKRTGEKVFLECVQDMDHENMFWYRQDPGLGLRLIYFSYDVKMKEKGDIPEGYSVSREKKERFSLILESASTNQTSMYLCATNRGIPYEQYFGPGTRLTVT.

In its sample, this clone ranks as medium-sized. The chain recombines TRBV20-1 with TRBJ2-7; perhaps TRBD2 as D (7 bases). Germline CDR1 is DFQATT and CDR2 is SNEGSKA (reference sequence). The CDR3 extends over 13 amino acids. V gave up 3 bases and J gave up 2 bases, with 11 bases separating them. CDR3 DNA sequence: TGCAGTGCTAGGGCGGGGGCCCCCTACGAGCAGTACTTC. Translation: CSARAGAPYEQYF.

The sample holds many counts of this clone. The V and J genes are TRBV10-1 and TRBJ2-3, with TRBD2 matching 8 bases. The CDR3 contains 14 residues. Unmatched junction bases numbered 4, after V lost 4 bases and J lost 4 bases. Germline V gene sequence: CDR1 WNHNN, CDR2 SYGVQD (reference sequence). In DNA, the CDR3 is TGCGCCAGCAGTGTCCAGCGGGAGTCAGATACGCAGTATTTT. Amino acid sequence: CASSVQRESDTQYF.

The V call is TRBV20-1, the J call TRBJ1-6, with a tentative D call TRBD1 (5 bases). The germline gives CDR1 DFQATT, CDR2 SNEGSKA (reference sequence). The germline V and J ends were trimmed by 3 bases and 7 bases, with 13 bases remaining between them. The CDR3 covers 14 residues. CDR3 bases: TGCAGTGCTAGGGTCAGGGAGCACAATTCACCCCTCCACTTT. Its translation: CSARVREHNSPLHF.

This clone occurred many times. The J gene is TRBJ1-2, the V gene TRBV5-1; no clear D. Germline V gene sequence: CDR1 SGHRS, CDR2 YFSETQ. V dropped 4 bases and J dropped 0 bases, with 16 bases sitting between them. The CDR3 consists of 16 residues. The CDR3 nucleotides read TGCGCCAGCAGCCTGGGATCGGTGAACCCTAACTATGGCTACACCTTC. Translating it yields CASSLGSVNPNYGYTF.

This clone was seen ten or more times. The rearrangement uses TRBV3-1 and TRBJ2-2, with D perhaps matching TRBD1 or TRBD2 (6 bases each). This CDR3 is built from 13 residues. The V end lost 7 bases, the J end lost 7 bases, and 13 bases lay between the germline ends. The germline CDR1 and CDR2 sequences are LGHDT and YNNKEL (reference sequence). This chain's CDR3 is CASTGARGGELFF. Here the CDR3 DNA reads TGTGCCAGCACGGGGGCGAGGGGCGGGGAGCTGTTTTTT.

By proportion, this clone is medium-sized (0.01 to 0.1%). The chain has TRBV15 and TRBJ2-7; D may correspond to TRBD1 or TRBD2 (6 bases each). The CDR3 loop spans 15 amino acids. The germline V gene encodes CDR1 LNHNV and CDR2 YYDKDF (reference sequence). V lost 0 bases and J 4 bases, leaving 13 bases between the germline ends. CDR3 amino acids: CATSREREGGYEQYF. The CDR3 nucleotides read TGTGCCACCAGCAGAGAGCGGGAAGGGGGTTACGAGCAGTACTTC.

This clone was detected once. A read error may produce the germline difference seen at one junction end. This chain uses TRBV14 with TRBJ1-1; 7 nucleotides match TRBD1. CDR1 and CDR2 (germline): SGHDN, FVKESK. CDR3 length: 16 residues. For the CDR3, the DNA is TGTGCCAGCAGCCAAGGGGGTCGCAGGGGGTGCTCTGAATCTTTCTTT. Its translation is CASSQGGRRGCSESFF.

Within the sample, this clone is medium-sized. The chain recombines TRBV5-1 with TRBJ1-1; D gene uncertain. CDR1 and CDR2 from the germline V gene are SGHRS and YFSETQ. The V end lost 4 bases, the J end lost 8 bases, and 15 bases lay between the germline ends. There are 13 residues in the CDR3. The CDR3 region is CASSPWVGGEAFF. CDR3 bases: TGCGCCAGCAGCCCCTGGGTTGGAGGGGAAGCTTTCTTT.

This clone was seen once. The CDR3 nucleotides read TGTGCCAGCAGCTTAGAAGCGGTTCACCAAGAGACCCAGTACTTC. Translated, it gives CASSLEAVHQETQYF. The chain joins TRBV7-6 to TRBJ2-5; the D gene is possibly TRBD2 (5 bases). Germline V gives CDR1 SGHVS, CDR2 FNYEAQ. Trimming shortened V by 1 base and J by 0 bases, and 9 bases separated the two germline ends. This CDR3 spans 15 amino acids.